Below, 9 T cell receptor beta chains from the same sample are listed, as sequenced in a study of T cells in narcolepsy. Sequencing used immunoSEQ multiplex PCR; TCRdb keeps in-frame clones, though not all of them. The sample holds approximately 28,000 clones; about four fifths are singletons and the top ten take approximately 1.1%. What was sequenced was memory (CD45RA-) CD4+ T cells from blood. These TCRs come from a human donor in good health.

CDR3 region: CASSSAGTGVNTIYF. The CDR3 nucleotides are TGTGCCAGCAGCTCAGCCGGGACAGGGGTAAACACCATATATTTT. This chain joins TRBV13 and TRBJ1-3; 10 bases match TRBD1. The V gene's germline CDR1 is PRHDT and CDR2 FYEKMQ (reference sequence). Unmatched junction bases numbered 6, after V lost 4 bases and J lost 6 bases. This CDR3 has 15 amino acids.

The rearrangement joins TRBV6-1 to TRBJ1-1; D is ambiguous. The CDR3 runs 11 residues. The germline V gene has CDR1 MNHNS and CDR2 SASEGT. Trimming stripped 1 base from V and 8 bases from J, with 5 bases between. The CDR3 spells CASSEVNEAFF. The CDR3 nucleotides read TGTGCCAGCAGTGAAGTGAACGAAGCTTTCTTT.

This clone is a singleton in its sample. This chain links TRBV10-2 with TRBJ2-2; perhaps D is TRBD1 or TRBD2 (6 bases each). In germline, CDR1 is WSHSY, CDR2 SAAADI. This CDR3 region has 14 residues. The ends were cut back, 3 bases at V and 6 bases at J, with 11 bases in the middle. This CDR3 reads CASSDGGRAGELFF. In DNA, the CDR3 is TGCGCCAGCAGTGACGGGGGCCGTGCCGGGGAGCTGTTTTTT.

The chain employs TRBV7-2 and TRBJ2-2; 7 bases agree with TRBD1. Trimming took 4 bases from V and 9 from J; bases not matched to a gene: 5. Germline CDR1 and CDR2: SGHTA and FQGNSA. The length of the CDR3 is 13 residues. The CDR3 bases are TGTGCCAGCAGCTACCACAGGGGCCGGGAGCTGTTTTTT. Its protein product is CASSYHRGRELFF.

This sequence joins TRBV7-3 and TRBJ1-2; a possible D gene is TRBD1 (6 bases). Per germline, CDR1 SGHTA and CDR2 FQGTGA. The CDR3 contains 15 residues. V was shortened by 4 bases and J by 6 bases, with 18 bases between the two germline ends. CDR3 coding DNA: TGTGCCAGCAGCTCATTCTACAGGGCAGGAAATGGCTACACCTTC. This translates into CASSSFYRAGNGYTF.

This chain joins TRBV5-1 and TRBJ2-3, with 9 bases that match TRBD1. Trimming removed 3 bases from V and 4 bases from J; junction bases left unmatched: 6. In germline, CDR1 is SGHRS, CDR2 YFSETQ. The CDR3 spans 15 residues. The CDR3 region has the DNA TGCGCCAGCAGCTCACAGGGGGCAGGGGCAGATACGCAGTATTTT. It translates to CASSSQGAGADTQYF.

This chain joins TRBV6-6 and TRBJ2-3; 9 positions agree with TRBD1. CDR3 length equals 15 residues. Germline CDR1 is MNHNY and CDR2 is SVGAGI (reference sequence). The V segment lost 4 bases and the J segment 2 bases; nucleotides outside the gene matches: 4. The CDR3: CASSSGTGLTDTQYF. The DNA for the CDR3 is TGTGCCAGCAGTTCGGGGACAGGGCTCACAGATACGCAGTATTTT.

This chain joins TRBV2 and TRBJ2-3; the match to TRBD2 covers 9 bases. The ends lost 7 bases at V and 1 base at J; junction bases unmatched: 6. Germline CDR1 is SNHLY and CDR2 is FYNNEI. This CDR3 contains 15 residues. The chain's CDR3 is CASNRLAVGTDTQYF. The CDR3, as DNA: TGTGCCAGCAATCGACTAGCGGTCGGCACAGATACGCAGTATTTT.

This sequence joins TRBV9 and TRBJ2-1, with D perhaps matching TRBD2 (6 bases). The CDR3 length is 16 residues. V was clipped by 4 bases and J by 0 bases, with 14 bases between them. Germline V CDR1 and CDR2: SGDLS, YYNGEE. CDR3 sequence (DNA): TGTGCCAGCAGCCATCGGGCGGGGAGCTCCTACAATGAGCAGTTCTTC. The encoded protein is CASSHRAGSSYNEQFF.